This TCR beta chain appears in the sequencing data of a study of cytomegalovirus exposure and HLA in healthy donors. PCR was performed using 60 Vbeta and 13 Jbeta primers. Clones were read by immunoSEQ multiplex PCR, and TCRdb kept only the in-frame ones, dropping some. The sample holds approximately 88,000 clones, 70% to 90% seen once. The CDR3 runs 20 residues. Germline V gene data show CDR1 as SGHVS and CDR2 as FQNEAQ. V was pared by 5 bases and J by 0 bases, with 17 bases of the junction left unmatched. This receptor was identified in a man in his late teens or twenties in good health and CMV-seronegative. Sequencing was done on a sample of PBMCs. This chain links TRBV7-8 with TRBJ1-3; TRBD1 aligns across 9 bases. The DNA for the CDR3 is TGTGCCAGCAGCAAGACAGGGGGAGATTATCTGCTGCGCTCTGGAAACACCATATATTTT. It codes for CASSKTGGDYLLRSGNTIYF.